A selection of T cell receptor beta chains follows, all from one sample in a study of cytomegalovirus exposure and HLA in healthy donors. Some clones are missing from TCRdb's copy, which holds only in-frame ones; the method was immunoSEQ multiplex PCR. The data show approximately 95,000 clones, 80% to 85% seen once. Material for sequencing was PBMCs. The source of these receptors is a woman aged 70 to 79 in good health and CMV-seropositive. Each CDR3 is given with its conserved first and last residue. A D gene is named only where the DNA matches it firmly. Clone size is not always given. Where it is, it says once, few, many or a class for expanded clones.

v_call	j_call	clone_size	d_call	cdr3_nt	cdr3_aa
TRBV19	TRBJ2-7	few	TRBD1	TGTGCCAGTAGTATGGCTACAGGGGTAAGCTCCTACGAGCAGTACTTC	CASSMATGVSSYEQYF
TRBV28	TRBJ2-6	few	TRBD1	TGTGCCAGCAGCCTAGGGACAGTTGTCTCTGGGGCCAACGTCCTGACTTTC	CASSLGTVVSGANVLTF
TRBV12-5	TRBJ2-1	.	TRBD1	TGTGCTAGTGGCCCCGGACAGGGTTTCAATGAGCAGTTCTTC	CASGPGQGFNEQFF
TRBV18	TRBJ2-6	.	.	TGTGCCAGCTCACCACGGCAGTCCCACTCTGGGGCCAACGTCCTGACTTTC	CASSPRQSHSGANVLTF
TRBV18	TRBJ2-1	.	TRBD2	TGTGCCAGCTCATCCCTAGCGGGAGGGCAAGATGAGCAGTTCTTC	CASSSLAGGQDEQFF
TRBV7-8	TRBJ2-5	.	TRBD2	TGTGCCAGCAGCCCGGGACTAGCGGGTCGGCAAGAGACCCAGTACTTC	CASSPGLAGRQETQYF
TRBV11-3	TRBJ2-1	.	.	TGTGCCAGCAGCTTGGGTCTGGGGGGAGGTGCGGGATACAATGAGCAGTTCTTC	CASSLGLGGGAGYNEQFF
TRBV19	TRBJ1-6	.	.	TGTGCCAGTAGTATCCTCTTGACAGGCCATAATTCACCCCTCCACTTT	CASSILLTGHNSPLHF
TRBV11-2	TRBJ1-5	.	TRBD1	TGTGCCAGCAGCACCGGGACAGGGGGCTTTCAGCCCCAGCATTTT	CASSTGTGGFQPQHF
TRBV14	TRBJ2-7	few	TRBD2	TGTGCCAGCAGCCAACTAGCGGGAGCGTGGGACGAGCAGTACTTC	CASSQLAGAWDEQYF
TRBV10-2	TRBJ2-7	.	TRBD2	TGCGCCAGCAGTGCAGCCGGGACTAGCGGCGACTACGAGCAGTACTTC	CASSAAGTSGDYEQYF
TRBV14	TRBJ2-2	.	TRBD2	TGTGCCAGCAGCCAGCGACTAGCGTCCGGGGAGCTGTTTTTT	CASSQRLASGELFF
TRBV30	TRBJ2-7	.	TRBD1	TGTGCCTGGGACAGGGAGAGCTCCTACGAGCAGTACTTC	CAWDRESSYEQYF
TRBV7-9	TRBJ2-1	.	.	TGTGCCAGCAGCTTAGAACGACTACGCGACCAGTTCTTC	CASSLERLRDQFF
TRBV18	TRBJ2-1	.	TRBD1	TGTGCCAGCTCGCTCAGGGGGCAAGATGAGCAGTTCTTC	CASSLRGQDEQFF
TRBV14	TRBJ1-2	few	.	TGTGCCAGCAGCAGGGACAATTTCTTCCCTGGCTACACCTTC	CASSRDNFFPGYTF
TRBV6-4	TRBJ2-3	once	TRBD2	TGTGCCAGCGCAGGGACTAGCGAACCCACAGATACGCAGTATTTT	CASAGTSEPTDTQYF
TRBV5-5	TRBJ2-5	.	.	TGTGCCAGCAGCTTGGCCGCAGCGCCCCGAGCAGAGACCCAGTACTTC	CASSLAAAPRAETQYF
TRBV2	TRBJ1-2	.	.	TGTGCCAGCAGTGAAGGGACATCATATGGCTACACCTTC	CASSEGTSYGYTF
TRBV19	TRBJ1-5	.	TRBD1	TGTGCCACAGACTGGACAGGCCTCAATCAGCCCCAGCATTTT	CATDWTGLNQPQHF
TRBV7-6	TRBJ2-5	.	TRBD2	TGTGCCAGCAGCTTAGCTCTAGCGGGATGGATGGGGTACCAAGAGACCCAGTACTTC	CASSLALAGWMGYQETQYF
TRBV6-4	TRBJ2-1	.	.	TGTGCCAGCAGTGTCGAAGGAGGGACCTACAATGAGCAGTTCTTC	CASSVEGGTYNEQFF
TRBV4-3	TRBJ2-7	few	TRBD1	TGCGCCAGCAGCCATGACAGGGGACCTGACGGAGGGCAGTACTTC	CASSHDRGPDGGQYF
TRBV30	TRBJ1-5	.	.	TGTGCCTGGAGGGCGGGGAACAATCAGCCCCAGCATTTT	CAWRAGNNQPQHF
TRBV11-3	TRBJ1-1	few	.	TGTGCCAGCAGCGCCTCACAGGGAGGGACTGAAGCTTTCTTT	CASSASQGGTEAFF
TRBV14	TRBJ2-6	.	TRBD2	TGTGCCAGCAGCCGTTTTAGACTAGCGACCTCTGGGGCCAACGTCCTGACTTTC	CASSRFRLATSGANVLTF